The text below deals with one TCR beta chain. These data belong to a study of cytomegalovirus exposure and HLA in healthy donors. Trimming took 0 bases from V and 7 from J, leaving 9 bases between them. This CDR3 is 12 amino acids long. Germline V gives CDR1 GTSNPN, CDR2 SVGIG (reference sequence). Amplification used 60 Vbeta primers and 13 Jbeta primers. The repertoire was sequenced with immunoSEQ multiplex PCR; TCRdb's copy has only in-frame clones and lacks some. The table shows approximately 250,000 clones, with approximately 85% occurring only once. Sequencing used PBMCs. The TCR originated in a girl aged 2 to 10 in good health and CMV-seronegative. The chain couples TRBV30 to TRBJ1-1; D unresolved. The CDR3 region is CAWSVGGDEAFF. CDR3 DNA sequence: TGTGCCTGGAGTGTCGGAGGAGATGAAGCTTTCTTT.